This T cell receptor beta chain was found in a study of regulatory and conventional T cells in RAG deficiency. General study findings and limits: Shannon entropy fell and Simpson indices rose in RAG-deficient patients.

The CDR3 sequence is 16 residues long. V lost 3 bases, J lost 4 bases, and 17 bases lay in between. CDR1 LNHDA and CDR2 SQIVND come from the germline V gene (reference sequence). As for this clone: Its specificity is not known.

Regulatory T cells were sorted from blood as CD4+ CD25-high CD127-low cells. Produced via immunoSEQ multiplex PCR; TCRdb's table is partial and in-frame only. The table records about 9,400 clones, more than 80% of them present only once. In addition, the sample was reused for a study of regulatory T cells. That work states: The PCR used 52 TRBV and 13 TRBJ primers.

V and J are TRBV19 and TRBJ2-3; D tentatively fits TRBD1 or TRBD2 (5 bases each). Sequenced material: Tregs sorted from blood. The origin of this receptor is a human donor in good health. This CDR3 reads CASSMGPGVQSDTQYF. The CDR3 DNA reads TGTGCCAGTAGTATGGGGCCCGGGGTCCAGTCAGATACGCAGTATTTT.